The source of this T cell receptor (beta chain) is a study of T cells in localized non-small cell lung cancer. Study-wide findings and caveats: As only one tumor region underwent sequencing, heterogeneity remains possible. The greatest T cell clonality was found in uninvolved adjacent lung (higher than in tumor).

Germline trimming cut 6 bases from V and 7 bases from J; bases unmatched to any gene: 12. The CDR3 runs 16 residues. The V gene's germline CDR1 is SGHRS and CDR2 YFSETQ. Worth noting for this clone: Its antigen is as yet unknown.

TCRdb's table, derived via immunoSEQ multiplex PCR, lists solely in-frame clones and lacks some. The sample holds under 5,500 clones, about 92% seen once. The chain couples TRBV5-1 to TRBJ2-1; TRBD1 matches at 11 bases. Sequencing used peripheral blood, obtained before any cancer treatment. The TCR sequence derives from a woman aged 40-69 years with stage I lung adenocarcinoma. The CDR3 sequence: CASTTSGTGGGNEQFF. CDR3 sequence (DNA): TGCGCCAGCACTACCTCCGGGACAGGGGGAGGGAATGAGCAGTTCTTC.